Reported below is one TCR beta chain. What this receptor recognizes is not known. Base qualities were left out, and no much larger clone turns up one base away. The sample belongs to a study of shared clonotypes between healthy human individuals (dated by TCRdb to the early 2020s). Some background on the complete study: The cohort comprised two women and three men aged 18 to 49 years. To estimate repertoire size and how much clonotype sharing occurs between individuals, the study deeply sequenced the blood TCR repertoires of five healthy adults. Per donor, three plates each were used for CD4 naive and CD4 memory, two for CD8 naive, and one for CD8 memory. To increase sequencing depth and limit assay-specific biases, different laboratories used diverse techniques to prepare libraries and sequence TCR repertoires. Per donor, leukapheresis produced somewhere between about 0.94 and 9 billion PBMCs.

For CDR1 and CDR2, the germline V gene lists MDHEN and SYDVKM. Counted from cysteine to phenylalanine, this CDR3 has 16 amino acids. The only DNA kept is the CDR3, 48 bases in frame from the first base. V trim: 4 bases; J trim: 9 bases; unmatched bases: 16. Points the paper makes about the study in general: Only blood was sampled, and tissue TCR repertoires likely differ from those in blood. Pairwise subsampling led to the expectation that sequencing depth would affect the degree of clonotype sharing among donors. Rarefaction of sorted-subset datasets indicated incomplete sequencing despite the large sequencing depth. The small number of donors limited the genetic and exposure-history diversity represented. Naive subsets generally had larger estimated clonotype richness than memory subsets did. Compared with non-shared clonotypes, clonotypes shared by all four sorted-subset donors had higher generation probabilities. Across several donors, 5% to 6% of naive CD4, around 3.5% of naive CD8, around 2.5% of memory CD4, and roughly 0.41% of memory CD8 clonotypes were shared.

Using the deep immunoSEQ assay, TCR CDR3 regions were amplified from genomic DNA by multiplex PCR. For each cell subset, the extracted genomic DNA was distributed evenly across all wells of several immunoSEQ 96-well plates, and each plate served as one replicate. For sorted subsets, approximately 0.2 ug of genomic DNA, equivalent to around 29,000 T cell genomes, went into each replicate PCR. The purified libraries were quantified using a Qubit 3.0 fluorometer, sized with a Bioanalyzer 2100, and then quantified again using the KAPA Library Quantification kit. Each immunoSEQ 96-well plate was sequenced on its own single-read 150-cycle Illumina NextSeq 550 flow cell. The paper's processing steps were these. The immunoSEQ output contained only junctional sequences without quality scores, so filtering could not match that applied to full-length reads. To assign V/J genes and CDR3, sequences were annotated using PyIR, a Python wrapper for IgBLAST v1.9, with IMGT germline references. Reads were removed for weak V/J assignments (E-value above 1e-6), missing CDR3, stop codons, out-of-frame junctions, or ambiguous translated residues. V3J clonotypes were defined as sequences sharing an identical inferred V gene, J gene, and CDR3 amino acid sequence. Percentage overlap between repertoires was calculated by dividing the number of shared unique clonotypes by the size of the smaller repertoire. Richness of each repertoire was evaluated using RTK rarefaction, the Chao1 estimator, and Recon v2.1 estimates of unobserved clonotypes. Generation probabilities were computed with OLGA for all TCRbeta clonotypes obtained by the gDNA method from several donors. TCRdb provides this immuneACCESS table in a form limited to in-frame rearrangements. Some clones are lacking; in checked studies, under half of them reflect an unresolved V gene, and why the rest are absent is not known. V, J and clone size reflect that table, while D and trimming were determined from the DNA. Recorded for this sample are a few million clones; roughly 90% of them occurred a single time. The top ten clones comprise 0.37% of the sample.

Donors were healthy HIV-negative adults with no recently reported acute infections or vaccinations. Every donor was a Caucasian adult residing in Nashville, Tennessee, USA. CD4+ T cells were enriched by magnetic negative selection; naive cells were then positively selected on CD45RA, and the negative fraction formed the memory subset. Blood was collected by leukapheresis, and PBMCs were isolated by Ficoll-Histopaque density gradient centrifugation and then cryopreserved in liquid nitrogen vapor phase. Analytical flow cytometry was used to check the purity and quantity of each magnetically sorted T cell population. Genomic DNA was isolated from each sorted fraction and quantified by UV absorbance on a Nanodrop 2000c.

Here the chain combines TRBV28 and TRBJ2-7, with 9 bases aligning to TRBD1. The sequence derives from a man between 18 and 35 years old in good health. Some clones in this sample may be carry-over from other donors' samples. Sequenced sample: naive CD4+ T cells from PBMCs. Per the publication, the cell subset or site label means: CD45RA+ positively selected. The CDR3: CASSSPGQGPPAGQYF. The sequence in DNA is TGTGCCAGCAGTTCCCCGGGACAGGGACCGCCAGCTGGGCAGTACTTC.